Listed here are 31 T cell receptor beta chains from one sample, sequenced in a study of blood T cell repertoires in COVID-19. Sequenced by immunoSEQ multiplex PCR; TCRdb stores in-frame clones only, minus some. This sample carries some 73,000 clones, roughly four fifths of them seen once, and the ten largest clones take around 27%. The material sequenced was peripheral blood. These receptors originate from a human donor in a cohort sampled during active COVID-19.

The chain employs TRBV6-6 and TRBJ2-4, with TRBD2 matching over 8 bases. The trim removed 8 bases at V and 3 bases at J, leaving 3 bases unmatched. There are 13 residues in the CDR3. Germline V CDR1 and CDR2: MNHNY, SVGAGI (reference sequence). This CDR3 is CASAGGRKNIQYF. The CDR3 coding sequence is TGTGCCAGCGCGGGGGGCCGCAAAAACATTCAGTACTTC.

This clone was seen only a few times. The chain has TRBV2 and TRBJ2-7; the D is unclear. V lost 6 bases to trimming and J lost 2 bases, with 8 bases between them. Looked up from germline, CDR1 is SNHLY and CDR2 is FYNNEI. CDR3 size: 12 residues. The CDR3 protein is CASSYSPYEQYF. The CDR3 region has the DNA TGTGCCAGCAGCTATAGTCCCTACGAGCAGTACTTC.

The chain couples TRBV4-2 to TRBJ1-2, with unresolved D. Germline V gives CDR1 LGHNA, CDR2 YNFKEQ. V was shortened by 4 bases and J by 7 bases, with 19 bases between the two germline ends. This CDR3 region has 15 residues. This CDR3 reads CASSPPVSGVAGYTF. CDR3 DNA sequence: TGTGCCAGCAGCCCCCCAGTATCCGGGGTGGCTGGCTACACCTTC.

CDR3 in amino acids: CASSYRGSGHYEAFF. CDR3 in DNA: TGTGCCAGCAGTTATAGGGGATCCGGCCACTACGAAGCTTTCTTT. This rearrangement joins TRBV27 to TRBJ1-1; the D gene is possibly TRBD1 (5 bases). The CDR3 spans 15 residues. The germline V and J ends were trimmed by 4 bases and 8 bases, with 20 bases remaining between them. Germline CDR1 MNHEY, CDR2 SMNVEV (reference sequence).

In the case of this clone: An end of the junction differs from the germline gene, which may be a read error. The V gene is TRBV6-1, the J gene TRBJ2-7; D call uncertain. Germline assignment: CDR1 MNHNS and CDR2 SASEGT. The CDR3 is 13 amino acids. In DNA, the CDR3 is TGTGCCAGCAGCGAAGCGCGGCTATGGGAGCAGTACTTC. Its translation: CASSEARLWEQYF.

The chain employs TRBV11-3 and TRBJ2-7; D gene ambiguous. The V and J ends lost 5 bases and 3 bases respectively, with 11 bases between them. Per the germline V gene, CDR1 is SGHNT and CDR2 is YENEEA. This CDR3 region has 13 residues. The CDR3 is CASSLRGGYEQYF. The CDR3 coding sequence is TGTGCCAGCAGCCTTAGAGGCGGCTACGAGCAGTACTTC.

The chain joins TRBV7-2 to TRBJ2-3, with TRBD2 identical over 8 bases. V was clipped by 0 bases and J by 3 bases; unmatched bases: 5. Germline V gene sequence: CDR1 SGHTA, CDR2 FQGNSA. This CDR3 contains 16 residues. The DNA for the CDR3 is TGTGCCAGCAGCTTAGCGACGGGGGGGACGACAGATACGCAGTATTTT. It translates to CASSLATGGTTDTQYF.

The chain joins TRBV23-1 to TRBJ2-7; D is perhaps TRBD1 (7 bases). TRBV23-1 is assigned to the ORF class and has an uncertain function. The CDR3 is made up of 13 amino acids. V lost 4 bases, J lost 6 bases, and 13 bases lay in between. The CDR3 DNA is TGCGCCAGCAGTCGGAGGGGGCATTTCGAGCAGTACTTC. Its translation: CASSRRGHFEQYF.

As to this clone: An end of the junction does not agree with germline; a read error may underlie this. CDR3 protein: CASRLGGNEKLFF. CDR3 bases: TGCGCCAGCAGGTTGGGAGGTAATGAAAAACTGTTTTTT. This sequence joins TRBV5-1 and TRBJ1-4; D call uncertain. The CDR3 sequence is 13 residues long. The germline V gene has CDR1 SGHRS and CDR2 YFSETQ.

Worth noting for this clone: The same CDR3 arises from other DNA sequences in this sample as well. The CDR3 is CASSLGRGNTEAFF. For the CDR3, the DNA is TGTGCCAGCAGCTTGGGCAGGGGGAACACTGAAGCTTTCTTT. This chain connects TRBV13 to TRBJ1-1; tentative D call: TRBD1 (6 bases). The CDR3 contains 14 residues. CDR1 PRHDT and CDR2 FYEKMQ come from the germline V gene (reference sequence). V was pared by 3 bases and J by 1 base, with 9 bases between.

The CDR3 DNA follows: TGTGCCAGCAGACCGGAGGGCGCAGATACGCAGTATTTT. Translated: CASRPEGADTQYF. The chain is built from TRBV5-5 and TRBJ2-3, with D tentatively TRBD2 (6 bases). The CDR3 covers 13 residues. The germline gives CDR1 SGHKS, CDR2 YYEKEE (reference sequence). With 5 bases removed from V and 4 bases from J, the gap between germline ends came to 11 bases.

This chain joins TRBV6-5 and TRBJ1-2; perhaps TRBD1 as D (5 bases). V gave up 0 bases and J gave up 4 bases, with 12 bases separating them. CDR3 length equals 15 residues. Germline CDR1 MNHEY, CDR2 SVGAGI. The DNA for the CDR3 is TGTGCCAGCAGTTACTCGACGGGGGGTGGCTATGGCTACACCTTC. This sequence encodes CASSYSTGGGYGYTF.

The gene calls are TRBV7-9 and TRBJ1-1; a weak D match, TRBD1 (5 bases). The germline gives CDR1 SEHNR, CDR2 FQNEAQ (reference sequence). Trimming left V 2 bases short and J 0 bases short, with 16 bases between. The CDR3 has 17 amino acids. The CDR3 spells CASSLFPWVGLNTEAFF. DNA for the CDR3: TGTGCCAGCAGCTTATTTCCTTGGGTGGGGCTGAACACTGAAGCTTTCTTT.

The J gene is TRBJ2-7, the V gene TRBV12-3 or TRBV12-4; maybe TRBD1 (6 bases). CDR3 length: 12 amino acids. V was pared by 4 bases and J by 6 bases, with 10 bases between. In DNA form, the CDR3 reads TGTGCCAGCAGTTATATGGGGGCCGAGCAGTACTTC. It specifies CASSYMGAEQYF.

The chain links TRBV11-3 to TRBJ1-6, with 7 bases lining up with TRBD1. J lost 6 bases, V lost 4 bases, and 9 bases had no gene match. The germline CDR1 and CDR2 sequences are SGHNT and YENEEA. This CDR3 region has 16 residues. The CDR3 protein is CASSSAGQATNSPLHF. The DNA for the CDR3 is TGTGCCAGCAGCTCTGCCGGACAGGCAACTAATTCACCCCTCCACTTT.

The gene calls are TRBV5-4 and TRBJ2-3; 16 bases are shared with TRBD2. The V segment lost 4 bases and the J segment 0 bases; nucleotides outside the gene matches: 8. CDR1 and CDR2 from the germline V gene are SGHNT and YYREEE (reference sequence). The CDR3 extends over 19 amino acids. The CDR3 DNA follows: TGTGCCAGCAGCCGGGCGGGACTAGCGGGGGGGCTAAGCACAGATACGCAGTATTTT. Its translation is CASSRAGLAGGLSTDTQYF.

Written as DNA, the CDR3 is TGCGCCAGCAGACCCCAGGGAGGCACTGAGCAGTTCTTC. Protein product: CASRPQGGTEQFF. The chain is built from TRBV5-1 and TRBJ2-1; tentatively, D is TRBD2 (6 bases). The germline CDR1 and CDR2 sequences are SGHRS and YFSETQ. Trimming stripped 5 bases from V and 9 bases from J, with 15 bases between. The CDR3 totals 13 residues.

The chain employs TRBV4-2 and TRBJ1-1; weak D call: TRBD1 (6 bases). The length of the CDR3 is 14 residues. The germline CDR1 and CDR2 sequences are LGHNA and YNFKEQ. V lost 3 bases to trimming and J lost 7 bases, with 15 bases between them. The CDR3 nucleotides are TGTGCCAGCAGCCACATACTTACAGGGAGTGAAGCTTTCTTT. Its translation is CASSHILTGSEAFF.

A few counts support this clone. The V and J genes are TRBV5-6 and TRBJ2-7; 9 bases map to TRBD2. The ends lost 3 bases at V and 0 bases at J; junction bases unmatched: 4. Germline V gene data show CDR1 as SGHDT and CDR2 as YYEEEE. There are 15 residues in the CDR3. The CDR3 sequence: CASSSRLAASYEQYF. CDR3 DNA sequence: TGTGCCAGCAGCTCCCGACTAGCGGCCTCCTACGAGCAGTACTTC.

This chain connects TRBV19 to TRBJ2-1; 9 bases map to TRBD1. The CDR3 extends over 15 amino acids. Germline CDR1 reads LNHDA; CDR2 reads SQIVND (reference sequence). V gave up 5 bases and J gave up 7 bases; unmatched junction bases: 9. CDR3 DNA: TGTGCCAGTAGTCTCAGGGACAGGGAGGTAAATGAGCAGTTCTTC. Its translation is CASSLRDREVNEQFF. Drawing the rest from reference TRBV19 and TRBJ2-1, the complete variable domain is DGGITQSPKYLFRKEGQNVTLSCEQNLNHDAMYWYRQDPGQGLRLIYYSQIVNDFQKGDIAEGYSVSREKKESFPLTVTSAQKNPTAFYLCASSLRDREVNEQFFGPGTRLTVL.

The gene calls are TRBV5-1 and TRBJ1-4; the D gene is possibly TRBD1 (5 bases). Trimming left V 0 bases short and J 7 bases short, with 10 bases between. CDR1 and CDR2 from the germline V gene are SGHRS and YFSETQ. This CDR3 spans 14 amino acids. CDR3 in amino acids: CASSLGRGSEKLFF. CDR3 nucleotides: TGCGCCAGCAGCTTGGGCCGGGGGAGTGAAAAACTGTTTTTT.

The CDR3 DNA reads as TGCGCCAGCAGCTTTCTAGCGGCTAGCACAGATACGCAGTATTTT. This codes for CASSFLAASTDTQYF. The chain carries TRBV5-1 and TRBJ2-3, with TRBD2 matching 7 bases. The CDR3 consists of 15 residues. V trimming: 2 bases; J trimming: 0 bases; junction bases outside the gene matches: 3. Germline lookup yields CDR1 SGHRS and CDR2 YFSETQ.

J is TRBJ2-2 and V is TRBV7-2, with no clear D. The V gene lost 2 bases and the J gene lost 8 bases, with 12 bases spanning the gap. Looked up from germline, CDR1 is SGHTA and CDR2 is FQGNSA. The CDR3 sequence is 14 residues long. CDR3 residues: CASSLYNTKGELFF. CDR3 coding DNA: TGTGCCAGCAGCTTATATAATACAAAGGGGGAGCTGTTTTTT.

The chain joins TRBV2 to TRBJ1-1; D may be TRBD1 (5 bases). The CDR3 is 13 amino acids. Trimming left V 6 bases short and J 10 bases short, with 18 bases between. CDR1 is SNHLY, CDR2 FYNNEI, per germline. The CDR3 DNA reads as TGTGCCAGCAGGGGGGGTCCCTCTTCAAGAGCTTTCTTT. Amino acids: CASRGGPSSRAFF.

The chain recombines TRBV11-1 with TRBJ2-2; D not resolved. The V and J ends lost 6 bases and 0 bases respectively, with 8 bases between them. This CDR3 spans 14 amino acids. Germline V gene data show CDR1 as SGHAT and CDR2 as FQDESV (reference sequence). This chain's CDR3 is CASSGGSNTGELFF. CDR3 in DNA: TGTGCCAGCAGTGGCGGATCGAACACCGGGGAGCTGTTTTTT.

This chain links TRBV4-1 with TRBJ2-1; TRBD2 matches 8 bases. V shed 0 bases, J shed 10 bases, and the junction held 8 bases outside the gene matches. Germline V gene data show CDR1 as MGHRA and CDR2 as YSYEKL. The CDR3 length is 15 residues. As DNA, the CDR3 is TGCGCCAGCAGCCAAGATTCGGCCTTAGCGGGAGAGCAGTTCTTC. This sequence encodes CASSQDSALAGEQFF.

The chain has TRBV9 and TRBJ2-1, with 12 bases lining up with TRBD1. The germline CDR1 and CDR2 sequences are SGDLS and YYNGEE. Trimming removed 0 bases from V and 4 bases from J; junction bases left unmatched: 2. The CDR3 spans 16 residues. CDR3 residues: CASSVGDRGPYNEQFF. The CDR3 DNA reads as TGTGCCAGCAGCGTAGGGGACAGGGGGCCATACAATGAGCAGTTCTTC.

The V call is TRBV6-2 or TRBV6-3, the J call TRBJ2-3, with 10 positions matching TRBD1. With 6 bases clipped from V and 6 bases from J, the junction kept 12 bases outside the gene matches. The CDR3 is 16 amino acids. Germline V CDR1 and CDR2: MNHEY, SVGEGT. CDR3 sequence reads: CASSHGDRGLADTQYF. The CDR3 DNA reads as TGTGCCAGCAGCCACGGGGACAGGGGTTTGGCGGATACGCAGTATTTT.

This chain connects TRBV7-8 to TRBJ2-1; 9 positions agree with TRBD2. Germline CDR1 SGHVS, CDR2 FQNEAQ. The V and J ends lost 3 bases and 4 bases, in that order; junction bases with no gene match: 4. CDR3 length: 15 residues. The CDR3 is CASSFSGGVYNEQFF. The CDR3 nucleotides read TGTGCCAGCAGCTTTAGCGGGGGCGTTTACAATGAGCAGTTCTTC.

The chain carries TRBV18 and TRBJ2-6; no definite D call. This CDR3 has 17 residues. Trimming left V 3 bases short and J 4 bases short, with 16 bases between. The germline V gene has CDR1 KGHSH and CDR2 LQKENI. CDR3 residues: CASSPPRLHWGANVLTF. In DNA form, the CDR3 reads TGTGCCAGCTCACCGCCCAGGCTCCACTGGGGGGCCAACGTCCTGACTTTC.

This clone was recorded once. Here the CDR3 reads CASSQPGQGYEQYF. CDR3 coding DNA: TGCGCCAGCAGCCAACCGGGACAGGGCTACGAGCAGTACTTC. The chain couples TRBV4-1 to TRBJ2-7; 9 nucleotides agree with TRBD1. Germline trimming cut 2 bases from V and 3 bases from J; bases unmatched to any gene: 2. The CDR3 is 14 residues long. CDR1 is MGHRA and CDR2 is YSYEKL in the germline V gene.